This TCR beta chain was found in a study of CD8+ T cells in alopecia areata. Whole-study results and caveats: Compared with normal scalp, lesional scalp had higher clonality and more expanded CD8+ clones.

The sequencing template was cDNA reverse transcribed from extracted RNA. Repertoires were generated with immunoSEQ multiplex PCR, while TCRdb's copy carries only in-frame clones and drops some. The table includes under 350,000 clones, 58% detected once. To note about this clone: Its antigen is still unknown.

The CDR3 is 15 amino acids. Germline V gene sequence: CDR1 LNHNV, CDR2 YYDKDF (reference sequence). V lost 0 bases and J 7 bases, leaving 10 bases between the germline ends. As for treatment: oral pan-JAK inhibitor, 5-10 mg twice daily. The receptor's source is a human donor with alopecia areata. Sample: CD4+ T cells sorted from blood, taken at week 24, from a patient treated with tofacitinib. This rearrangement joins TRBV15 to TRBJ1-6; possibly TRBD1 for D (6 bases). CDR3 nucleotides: TGTGCCACCAGCAGAGAGGGGGCAGGAAATTCACCCCTCCACTTT. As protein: CATSREGAGNSPLHF.